This entry concerns a single T cell receptor (beta chain). The source of the sample is a study of blood T cell repertoires in COVID-19. Study summary: COVID-19 samples, acute and convalescent, were from the United States, Italy and Spain. The cDNA or gDNA used as material had been derived from T cells, B-cell-depleted T cells, or PBMCs.

V dropped 2 bases and J dropped 7 bases, with 12 bases sitting between them. This CDR3 region has 13 residues. From germline, CDR1 is KGHSH and CDR2 LQKENI. In the authors' workflow: Amplification from reference gene primers served as the basis for estimated nucleated cell counts. Produced via immunoSEQ multiplex PCR; TCRdb's table is partial and in-frame only. That table is the source of V, J and clone size, and D and trimming were worked out from the DNA. Among some 120,000 clones, roughly nine tenths were seen once, and the ten largest hold over 3.5%. This TCR derives from a man aged 45-65 years with active COVID-19. The rearrangement joins TRBV18 to TRBJ2-7; tentatively, D is TRBD1 (6 bases). Sequences were obtained from peripheral blood. Here the CDR3 reads CASSPSGAGEQYF. In DNA, the CDR3 is TGTGCCAGCTCACCATCAGGGGCAGGGGAGCAGTACTTC.